This T cell receptor beta chain was documented in a study of early T cells in non-severe SARS-CoV-2 infection. Study conclusions and caveats: There was a bias toward anti-spike CD8 responses in VDJdb matching, which missed private and CD4 specificities.

This clonotype was detected many times. Its antigen is not known. This CDR3 region has 18 residues. Trimming at V came to 7 bases and at J to 7 bases, leaving 18 bases not matched to a gene. Unique molecular identifiers (one per individual cDNA molecule) were attached. TCRdb re-derived calls from the 5' RACE reads in MiXCR, one entry per CDR3 protein. The sample lists fewer than 60,000 distinct CDR3 sequences; about a tenth were seen once. V gene TRBV12-3 or TRBV12-4 combines with J gene TRBJ2-5; 13 bases map to TRBD2. Sequences were obtained from whole blood. The clonotype was recovered from an adult who was a healthcare worker with PCR-confirmed SARS-CoV-2 infection or an uninfected control (not recorded which). This chain's CDR3 is CASTESGLAGEFKGTQYF. CDR3 in DNA: TGTGCCAGCACCGAGAGTGGACTAGCGGGAGAGTTCAAGGGGACCCAGTACTTC.